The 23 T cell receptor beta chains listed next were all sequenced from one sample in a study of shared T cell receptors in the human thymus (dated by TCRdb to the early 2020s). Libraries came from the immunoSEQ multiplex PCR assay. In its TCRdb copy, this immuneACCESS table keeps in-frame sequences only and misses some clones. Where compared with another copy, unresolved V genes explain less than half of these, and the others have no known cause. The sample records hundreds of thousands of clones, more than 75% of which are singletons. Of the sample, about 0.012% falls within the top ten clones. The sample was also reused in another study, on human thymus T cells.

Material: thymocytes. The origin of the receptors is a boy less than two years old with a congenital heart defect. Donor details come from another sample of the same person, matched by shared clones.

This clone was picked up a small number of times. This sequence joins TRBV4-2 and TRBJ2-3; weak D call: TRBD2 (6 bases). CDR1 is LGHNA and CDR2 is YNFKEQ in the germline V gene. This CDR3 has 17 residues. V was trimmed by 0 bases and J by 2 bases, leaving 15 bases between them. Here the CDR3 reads CASSQDLRDSNTDTQYF. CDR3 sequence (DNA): TGTGCCAGCAGCCAAGATCTTAGGGACTCCAACACAGATACGCAGTATTTT.

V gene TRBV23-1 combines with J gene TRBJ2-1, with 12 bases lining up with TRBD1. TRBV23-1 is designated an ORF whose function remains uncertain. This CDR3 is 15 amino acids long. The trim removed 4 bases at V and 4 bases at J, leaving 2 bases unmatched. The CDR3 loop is CASSRGQGAYNEQFF. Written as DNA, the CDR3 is TGCGCCAGCAGTCGGGGACAGGGGGCTTACAATGAGCAGTTCTTC.

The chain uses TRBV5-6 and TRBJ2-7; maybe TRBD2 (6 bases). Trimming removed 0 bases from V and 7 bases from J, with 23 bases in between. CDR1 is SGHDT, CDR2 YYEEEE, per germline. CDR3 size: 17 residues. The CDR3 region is CASSLGVWDGGLGEQYF. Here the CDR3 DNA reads TGTGCCAGCAGCTTGGGTGTCTGGGACGGGGGATTGGGGGAGCAGTACTTC.

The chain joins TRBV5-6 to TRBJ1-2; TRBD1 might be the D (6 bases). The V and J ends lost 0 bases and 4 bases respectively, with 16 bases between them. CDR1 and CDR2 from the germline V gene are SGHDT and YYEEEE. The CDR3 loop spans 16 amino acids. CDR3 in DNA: TGTGCCAGCAGCTTGGCCTCGTGGCAGGGGAGCTATGGCTACACCTTC. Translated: CASSLASWQGSYGYTF. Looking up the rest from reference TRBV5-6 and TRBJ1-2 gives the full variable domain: DAGVTQSPTHLIKTRGQQVTLRCSPKSGHDTVSWYQQALGQGPQFIFQYYEEEERQRGNFPDRFSGHQFPNYSSELNVNALLLGDSALYLCASSLASWQGSYGYTFGSGTRLTVV.

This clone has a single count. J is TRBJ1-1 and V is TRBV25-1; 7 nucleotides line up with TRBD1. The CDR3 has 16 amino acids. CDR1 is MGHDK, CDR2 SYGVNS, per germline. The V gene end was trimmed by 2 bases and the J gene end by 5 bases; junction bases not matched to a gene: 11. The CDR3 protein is CASSEGRQGEETEAFF. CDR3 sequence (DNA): TGTGCCAGCAGTGAAGGAAGACAGGGTGAGGAGACTGAAGCTTTCTTT.

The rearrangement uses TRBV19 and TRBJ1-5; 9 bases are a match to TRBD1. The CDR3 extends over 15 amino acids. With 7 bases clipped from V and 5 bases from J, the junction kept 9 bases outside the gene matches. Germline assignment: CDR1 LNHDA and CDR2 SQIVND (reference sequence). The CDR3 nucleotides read TGTGCCAGTACCCGGACAGGGGAGGCTTATCAGCCCCAGCATTTT. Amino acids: CASTRTGEAYQPQHF.

In DNA form, the CDR3 reads TGTGCCAGCAGTATAGTTCGGACTAGCGAGGATGAGCAGTTCTTC. Amino acid sequence: CASSIVRTSEDEQFF. The chain carries TRBV25-1 and TRBJ2-1; 9 bases agree with TRBD2. Germline-derived CDR1 and CDR2 are MGHDK and SYGVNS. The CDR3 extends over 15 amino acids. Germline trimming cut 5 bases from V and 8 bases from J; bases unmatched to any gene: 10. Together with reference TRBV25-1 and TRBJ2-1, the CDR3 gives the full variable domain: EADIYQTPRYLVIGTGKKITLECSQTMGHDKMYWYQQDPGMELHLIHYSYGVNSTEKGDLSSESTVSRIRTEHFPLTLESARPSHTSQYLCASSIVRTSEDEQFFGPGTRLTVL.

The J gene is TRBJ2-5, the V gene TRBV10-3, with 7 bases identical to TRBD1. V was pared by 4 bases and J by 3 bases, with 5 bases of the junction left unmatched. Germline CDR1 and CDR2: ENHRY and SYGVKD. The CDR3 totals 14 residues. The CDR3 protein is CAISGDTGEETQYF. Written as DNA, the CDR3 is TGTGCCATCAGTGGCGATACAGGGGAAGAGACCCAGTACTTC.

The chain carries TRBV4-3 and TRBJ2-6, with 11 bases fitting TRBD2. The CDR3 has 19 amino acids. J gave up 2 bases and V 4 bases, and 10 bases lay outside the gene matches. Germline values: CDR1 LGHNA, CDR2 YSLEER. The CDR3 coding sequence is TGCGCCAGCAGCCTCATGAAGGTAGCGGGAGGGCCTGGGGCCAACGTCCTGACTTTC. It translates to CASSLMKVAGGPGANVLTF.

The CDR3, as DNA: TGTGCCAGCAGCCCCGGGACTAGCGGGAGAAAGTTGGTCAATGAGCAGTTCTTC. This encodes CASSPGTSGRKLVNEQFF. The chain carries TRBV5-7 and TRBJ2-1; 14 positions agree with TRBD2. TRBV5-7 is given ORF status, its function remaining uncertain. The V and J ends lost 4 bases and 6 bases, in that order; junction bases with no gene match: 12. This CDR3 region has 18 residues.

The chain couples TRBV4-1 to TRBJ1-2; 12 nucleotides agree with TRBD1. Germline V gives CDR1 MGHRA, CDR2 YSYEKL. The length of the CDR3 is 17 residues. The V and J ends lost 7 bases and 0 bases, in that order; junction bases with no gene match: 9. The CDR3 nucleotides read TGCGCCAGCACGGATTACCGGGACAGGGGGCCTAACTATGGCTACACCTTC. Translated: CASTDYRDRGPNYGYTF.

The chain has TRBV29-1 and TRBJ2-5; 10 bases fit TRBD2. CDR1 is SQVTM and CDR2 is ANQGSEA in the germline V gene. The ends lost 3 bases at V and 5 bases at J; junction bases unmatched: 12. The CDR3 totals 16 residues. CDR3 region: CSVEFLAGEGWETQYF. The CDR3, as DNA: TGCAGCGTTGAGTTCCTAGCGGGGGAGGGCTGGGAGACCCAGTACTTC.

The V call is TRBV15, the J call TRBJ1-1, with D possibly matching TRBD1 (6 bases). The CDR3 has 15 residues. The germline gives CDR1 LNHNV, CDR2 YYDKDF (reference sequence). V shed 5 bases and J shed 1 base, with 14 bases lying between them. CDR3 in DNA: TGTGCCACCAGCTCCCCGGGACACCAGAACACTGAAGCTTTCTTT. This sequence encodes CATSSPGHQNTEAFF.

CDR3 coding DNA: TGTGCCAGCAGTTACGGGATAGCGGGAGGATTGAATACGCAGTATTTT. Its translation: CASSYGIAGGLNTQYF. V usage is TRBV6-5 and J usage is TRBJ2-3; 10 positions match TRBD2. Losses at the gene ends were 2 bases for V and 7 bases for J; bases not matched to a gene: 9. The CDR3 is 16 residues long. Germline V lookup: CDR1 MNHEY, CDR2 SVGAGI.

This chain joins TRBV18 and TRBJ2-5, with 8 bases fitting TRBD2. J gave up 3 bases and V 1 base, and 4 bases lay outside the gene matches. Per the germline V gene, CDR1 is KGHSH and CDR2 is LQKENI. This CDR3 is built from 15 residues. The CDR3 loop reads CASSPQAGVKETQYF. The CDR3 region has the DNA TGTGCCAGCTCACCACAAGCGGGAGTTAAAGAGACCCAGTACTTC.

The CDR3 DNA reads as TGCGCCAGCAGCCAAGATCAGCAGAGCGGGGGGAACACCGGGGAGCTGTTTTTT. Encoded protein: CASSQDQQSGGNTGELFF. This rearrangement joins TRBV4-1 to TRBJ2-2; TRBD2 agrees at 8 bases. Looked up from germline, CDR1 is MGHRA and CDR2 is YSYEKL. J lost 1 base, V lost 0 bases, and 7 bases had no gene match. This CDR3 spans 18 amino acids.

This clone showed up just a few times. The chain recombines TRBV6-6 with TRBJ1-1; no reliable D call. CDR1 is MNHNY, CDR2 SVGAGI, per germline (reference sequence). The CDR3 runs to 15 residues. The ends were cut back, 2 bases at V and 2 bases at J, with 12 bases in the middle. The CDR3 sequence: CASSYGETRNTEAFF. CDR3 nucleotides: TGTGCCAGCAGTTACGGGGAGACAAGAAACACTGAAGCTTTCTTT.

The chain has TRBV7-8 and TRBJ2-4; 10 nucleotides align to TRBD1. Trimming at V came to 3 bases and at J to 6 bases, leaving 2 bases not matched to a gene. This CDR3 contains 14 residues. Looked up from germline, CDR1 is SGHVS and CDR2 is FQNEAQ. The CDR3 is CASSFRDRGNIQYF. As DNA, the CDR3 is TGTGCCAGCAGCTTCCGGGACAGGGGAAACATTCAGTACTTC.

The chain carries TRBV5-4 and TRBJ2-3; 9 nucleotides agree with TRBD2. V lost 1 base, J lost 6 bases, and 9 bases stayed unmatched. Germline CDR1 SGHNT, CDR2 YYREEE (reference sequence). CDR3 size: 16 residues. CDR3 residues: CASSLQSSGIGDTQYF. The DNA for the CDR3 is TGTGCCAGCAGCTTGCAATCTAGCGGGATAGGTGATACGCAGTATTTT.

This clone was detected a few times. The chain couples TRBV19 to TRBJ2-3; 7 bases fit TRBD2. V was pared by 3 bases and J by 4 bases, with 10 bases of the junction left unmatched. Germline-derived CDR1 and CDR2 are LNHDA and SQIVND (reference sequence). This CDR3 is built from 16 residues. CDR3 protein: CASSIKAGRVADTQYF. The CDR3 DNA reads TGTGCCAGTAGTATTAAAGCGGGGAGGGTCGCAGATACGCAGTATTTT.

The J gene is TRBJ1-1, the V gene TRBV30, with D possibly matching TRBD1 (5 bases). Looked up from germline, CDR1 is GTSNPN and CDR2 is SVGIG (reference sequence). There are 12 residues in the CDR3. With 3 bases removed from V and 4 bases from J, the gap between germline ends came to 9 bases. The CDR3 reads CAWRLGGTEAFF. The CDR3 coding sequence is TGTGCCTGGAGGTTGGGGGGCACTGAAGCTTTCTTT. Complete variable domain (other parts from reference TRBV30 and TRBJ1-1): SQTIHQWPATLVQPVGSPLSLECTVEGTSNPNLYWYRQAAGRGLQLLFYSVGIGQISSEVPQNLSASRPQDRQFILSSKKLLLSDSGFYLCAWRLGGTEAFFGQGTRLTVV.

Here the CDR3 DNA reads TGTGCCAGCTCACGTCCTAGCGGCCCCAAGACCCAGTACTTC. Protein sequence: CASSRPSGPKTQYF. The gene calls are TRBV18 and TRBJ2-5; 7 bases are a match to TRBD2. The CDR3 totals 14 residues. The J segment lost 6 bases and the V segment lost 4 bases, leaving 8 bases of the junction unmatched. Germline CDR1 reads KGHSH; CDR2 reads LQKENI.

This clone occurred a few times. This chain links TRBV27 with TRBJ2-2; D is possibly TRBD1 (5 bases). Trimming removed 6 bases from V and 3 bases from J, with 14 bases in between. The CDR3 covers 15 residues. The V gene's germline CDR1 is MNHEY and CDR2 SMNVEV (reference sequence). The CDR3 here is CASRVGARDTGELFF. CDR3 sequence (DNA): TGTGCCAGCAGAGTAGGGGCCCGCGACACCGGGGAGCTGTTTTTT.